Shown below are 5 T cell receptor beta chains from a single sample sequenced in a study of beta chain features in type 1 diabetes. Every bit of the isolated RNA underwent reverse transcription, so sequencing read expressed TCRB transcripts. Method: immunoSEQ multiplex PCR; TCRdb's copy keeps in-frame clones and lacks some. The table has around 400,000 clones, roughly 16% seen once. The sequenced sample was naive CD4+ T cells from blood. The receptors here all came from a woman younger than 35 in good health.

The chain recombines TRBV4-1 with TRBJ2-1, with D possibly TRBD1 on 6 matching bases. CDR3 length equals 17 residues. Trimming pared 2 bases from V and 0 bases from J, leaving 14 bases between. Germline CDR1 MGHRA, CDR2 YSYEKL. The CDR3 loop is CASSQPRQESSYNEQFF. CDR3 coding DNA: TGCGCCAGCAGCCAACCGAGACAGGAGAGCTCCTACAATGAGCAGTTCTTC.

This clone was counted between two and nine times. The rearrangement uses TRBV30 and TRBJ2-7, with D possibly TRBD2 on 6 matching bases. The V gene's germline CDR1 is GTSNPN and CDR2 SVGIG (reference sequence). V dropped 5 bases and J dropped 3 bases, with 8 bases sitting between them. This CDR3 region has 11 residues. The DNA of the CDR3 is TGTGCCTGGTCGGGAGACTACGAGCAGTACTTC. Its translation: CAWSGDYEQYF. Drawing the rest from reference TRBV30 and TRBJ2-7, the complete variable domain is SQTIHQWPATLVQPVGSPLSLECTVEGTSNPNLYWYRQAAGRGLQLLFYSVGIGQISSEVPQNLSASRPQDRQFILSSKKLLLSDSGFYLCAWSGDYEQYFGPGTRLTVT.

V and J are TRBV5-6 and TRBJ2-1; 10 bases align to TRBD2. V lost 1 base, J lost 6 bases, and 4 bases stayed unmatched. This CDR3 is 15 amino acids long. Germline V lookup: CDR1 SGHDT, CDR2 YYEEEE. CDR3 protein: CASSLLAGEVNEQFF. As DNA, the CDR3 is TGTGCCAGCAGCTTGCTAGCGGGAGAGGTCAATGAGCAGTTCTTC.

The rearrangement joins TRBV4-3 to TRBJ1-4; D gene unclear. Germline CDR1 is LGHNA and CDR2 is YSLEER. The V end lost 0 bases, the J end lost 6 bases, and 5 bases lay between the germline ends. The CDR3 is made up of 13 amino acids. The CDR3 region has the DNA TGCGCCAGCAGCCAAGACCGGTATGAAAAACTGTTTTTT. Its protein product is CASSQDRYEKLFF.

This clone was seen more than once but under ten times. The genes are TRBV30 and TRBJ2-4; 14 bases map to TRBD2. The V and J ends lost 2 bases and 5 bases, in that order; junction bases with no gene match: 8. Germline V gene lookup returns CDR1 GTSNPN and CDR2 SVGIG (reference sequence). This CDR3 contains 17 residues. DNA for the CDR3: TGTGCCTGGAGTAGACTAGCGGGAGGGCCGAGGGAAAACATTCAGTACTTC. Translated: CAWSRLAGGPRENIQYF.